Given below is one T cell receptor (beta chain) in context. This clone is a singleton in its sample. It lacks a known antigen. The record has no base qualities; no much larger clone is one base away. This entry is derived from a study of lymphopenia after photon versus proton radiotherapy (dated by TCRdb to 2018 to 2020). Regarding the study in general: In patients with gastrointestinal tumors who developed high-grade lymphopenia, the study compared the immunological effects of photon radiation therapy with those of proton radiation therapy. The cohort included approximately 18 patients with gastrointestinal tumors who developed lymphopenia after receiving either photon or proton therapy. The study was designed to characterize how the impact on the immune system differs between the two radiation modalities.

Reading the germline V gene gives CDR1 SGHRS and CDR2 YFSETQ. The CDR3, from cysteine to phenylalanine, totals 14 residues. Of all the DNA, just the CDR3 is kept, 42 bases in frame from base 1. V gives up 4 bases and J gives up 2 bases, and the segment between their germline ends measures 13 bases. Library method: the immunoSEQ multiplex PCR assay. Deep sequencing of rearranged TCR beta loci, alongside multiparametric flow cytometry, was used to profile T cell repertoires. Held by TCRdb, this immuneACCESS table contains in-frame sequences only and omits some clones. Under half of the omission traces to an unresolved V gene where checked; the cause of the rest is unknown. This sample holds about 40,000 clones; 70% to 90% were observed only once. The ten largest clones add up to about a tenth of the sample. Beyond this particular receptor, the publication reports: The survival association was assessed only in patients who died, and better survival with proton therapy was presented by the authors as a possibility rather than a demonstrated result. After the lymphocyte count nadir, photon-treated repertoires showed oligoclonal expansion, especially of CD8+ Temra cells, which drove the drop in diversity. Across the cohort, a larger post-nadir drop in TCR diversity was inversely correlated with overall survival time among patients who died. During treatment, patients who received proton therapy stayed relatively stable, whereas patients who received photon therapy lost naive T cells and TCR diversity and gained effector/memory populations.

Sample: peripheral blood, taken from a patient treated with proton-based radiotherapy. The chain uses TRBV5-1 and TRBJ2-7, and possibly TRBD2, on 6 matching bases. The receptor was derived from a woman aged 70-85 years with pancreatic cancer. Some clones in this sample may be carry-over from other donors' samples. The DNA reads as follows: TGCGCCAGCAGCCCCGAGCGGGTCCCCTACGAGCAGTACTTC. Its protein reads: CASSPERVPYEQYF.